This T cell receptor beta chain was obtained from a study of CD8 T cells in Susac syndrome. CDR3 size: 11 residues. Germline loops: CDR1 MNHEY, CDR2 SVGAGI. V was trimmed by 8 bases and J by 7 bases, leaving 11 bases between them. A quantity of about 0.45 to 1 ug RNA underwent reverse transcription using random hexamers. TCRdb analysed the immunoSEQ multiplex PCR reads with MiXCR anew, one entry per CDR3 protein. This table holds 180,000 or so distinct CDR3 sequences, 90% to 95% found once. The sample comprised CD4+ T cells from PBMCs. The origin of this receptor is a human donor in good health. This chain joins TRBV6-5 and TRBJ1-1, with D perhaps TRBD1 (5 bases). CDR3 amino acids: CASWGVSEAFF. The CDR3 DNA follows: TGTGCCAGCTGGGGGGTGAGTGAAGCTTTCTTT.